One and the same sample provided the 18 T cell receptor beta chains below, sequenced in a study of OX40 agonist ivuxolimab in advanced cancers. Receptors were amplified or captured by the immunoSEQ multiplex PCR assay. What TCRdb holds here is the immuneACCESS table cut down to in-frame rearrangements. Part of the clones is not present; checked against another copy, under half of the missing clones reflect an unresolved V gene, and the others are unexplained. The sample profile shows about 75,000 clones; roughly 90% of them were found once. The ten largest clones capture around 0.39% of the sample. The specimen was CD4+ or CD8+ T cells sorted from blood, collected in a trial of the OX40 agonist ivuxolimab. These receptors came from an adult with an advanced solid tumor such as melanoma, head and neck, liver or kidney cancer.

The V and J genes are TRBV7-9 and TRBJ2-5; D remains unclear. Germline CDR1 is SEHNR and CDR2 is FQNEAQ (reference sequence). This CDR3 region has 17 residues. Trimming left V 4 bases short and J 2 bases short, with 20 bases between. The CDR3: CASSSSFTAESQETQYF. CDR3 nucleotide sequence: TGTGCCAGCAGCTCTTCCTTCACCGCAGAGTCACAAGAGACCCAGTACTTC.

The chain couples TRBV7-2 to TRBJ2-5; 11 bases match TRBD2. CDR1 is SGHTA and CDR2 is FQGNSA in the germline V gene. V lost 6 bases, J lost 4 bases, and 10 bases stayed unmatched. This CDR3 has 16 amino acids. The CDR3 coding sequence is TGTGCCAGCAGGGATCGTAGCGGGGGGGCCGGAGAGACCCAGTACTTC. Amino acids: CASRDRSGGAGETQYF.

CDR3 bases: TGTGCCAGCAGGCCAGGGGGAAATGAGCAGTTCTTC. This gives the protein CASRPGGNEQFF. The chain is built from TRBV7-2 and TRBJ2-1; 7 nucleotides match TRBD1. The V gene's germline CDR1 is SGHTA and CDR2 FQGNSA. The CDR3 loop spans 12 amino acids. Trimming cost V 6 bases and J 7 bases; bases outside gene matches: 3.

The CDR3 DNA follows: TGTGCCAGCAGTGATGTGGCTCGACAAGAGACCCAGTACTTC. Its translation is CASSDVARQETQYF. The chain employs TRBV2 and TRBJ2-5; D is ambiguous. The CDR3 has 14 residues. V lost 3 bases and J 2 bases, leaving 10 bases between the germline ends. The germline V gene has CDR1 SNHLY and CDR2 FYNNEI.

The chain uses TRBV5-1 and TRBJ2-7, with 10 bases lining up with TRBD2. The CDR3 runs 16 residues. V dropped 2 bases and J dropped 0; count of bases not matched to a gene: 5. Looked up from germline, CDR1 is SGHRS and CDR2 is YFSETQ. CDR3 nucleotide sequence: TGCGCCAGCAGCTTCCAAGCGGGAGGGAGCTCCTACGAGCAGTACTTC. This encodes CASSFQAGGSSYEQYF.

The chain recombines TRBV5-1 with TRBJ1-4; 8 bases fit TRBD1. Unmatched junction bases numbered 6, after V lost 4 bases and J lost 7 bases. The CDR3 is made up of 14 amino acids. From germline, CDR1 is SGHRS and CDR2 YFSETQ. CDR3 loop: CASSPGGSGEKLFF. The CDR3 coding sequence is TGCGCCAGCAGCCCAGGGGGCTCGGGTGAAAAACTGTTTTTT.

This chain links TRBV2 with TRBJ2-1; no reliable D call. The CDR3 covers 10 residues. V lost 8 bases to trimming and J lost 6 bases, with 5 bases between them. CDR1 and CDR2 from the germline V gene are SNHLY and FYNNEI. CDR3: CASRINEQFF. The DNA of the CDR3 is TGTGCCAGCCGGATCAATGAGCAGTTCTTC.

The rearrangement joins TRBV7-3 to TRBJ2-3; unclear D gene. CDR3 length: 14 amino acids. CDR1 SGHTA and CDR2 FQGTGA come from the germline V gene. V lost 0 bases and J 2 bases, leaving 6 bases between the germline ends. The CDR3 sequence is CASSLTGYTDTQYF. The CDR3 DNA reads as TGTGCCAGCAGCTTAACCGGGTACACAGATACGCAGTATTTT.

J is TRBJ1-3 and V is TRBV6-1; the D is unclear. V lost 0 bases, J lost 0 bases, and 9 bases lay in between. The CDR3 is 16 amino acids. Germline assignment: CDR1 MNHNS and CDR2 SASEGT. For the CDR3, the DNA is TGTGCCAGCAGTGAAGCGTGGATGCCCTCTGGAAACACCATATATTTT. The encoded protein is CASSEAWMPSGNTIYF.

The chain links TRBV4-3 to TRBJ1-3; D is ambiguous. From germline, CDR1 is LGHNA and CDR2 YSLEER. V was pared by 0 bases and J by 0 bases, with 6 bases between. There are 15 residues in the CDR3. The CDR3 region has the DNA TGCGCCAGCAGCCAAGATCAATACTCTGGAAACACCATATATTTT. It yields the protein CASSQDQYSGNTIYF.

V usage is TRBV15 and J usage is TRBJ2-7; maybe TRBD1 (6 bases). This CDR3 has 14 amino acids. V was clipped by 0 bases and J by 6 bases, with 12 bases between them. The germline V gene encodes CDR1 LNHNV and CDR2 YYDKDF (reference sequence). The CDR3 bases are TGTGCCACCAGCAGAGAAGGGACAATAGGCGAGCAGTACTTC. It is translated as CATSREGTIGEQYF.

The chain joins TRBV5-1 to TRBJ2-2, with a tentative D call TRBD1 (5 bases). V was pared by 4 bases and J by 0 bases, with 10 bases between. In germline, CDR1 is SGHRS, CDR2 YFSETQ. The CDR3 is made up of 15 amino acids. The CDR3 DNA reads TGCGCCAGCAGCAGGTTAGGGGCGAACACCGGGGAGCTGTTTTTT. Translating gives CASSRLGANTGELFF.

The CDR3 DNA reads TGTGCCAGCAGTTTAGGGCAGACCCCGACAGATACGCAGTATTTT. Protein sequence: CASSLGQTPTDTQYF. The chain employs TRBV28 and TRBJ2-3, with D unresolved. From germline, CDR1 is MDHEN and CDR2 SYDVKM. The CDR3 is 15 amino acids. The V end lost 2 bases, the J end lost 3 bases, and 12 bases lay between the germline ends.

The chain carries TRBV12-5 and TRBJ2-7; weak D call: TRBD1 (6 bases). From germline, CDR1 is LGHNT and CDR2 FRNRAP. The CDR3 is 16 residues long. The V end was cut by 6 bases, the J end by 3 bases, with 21 bases between. This chain's CDR3 is CASGRKQGGRHYEQYF. In nucleotides, the CDR3 is TGTGCTAGTGGCCGAAAGCAAGGGGGACGGCACTACGAGCAGTACTTC.

The chain links TRBV18 to TRBJ2-7; no clear D. Germline V gene sequence: CDR1 KGHSH, CDR2 LQKENI. This CDR3 region has 12 residues. The ends were cut back, 2 bases at V and 4 bases at J, with 6 bases in the middle. The DNA of the CDR3 is TGTGCCAGCTCACCAGGGCAGTACGAGCAGTACTTC. Its protein product is CASSPGQYEQYF.

V is TRBV9 and J is TRBJ2-2; 8 nucleotides line up with TRBD2. The CDR3 covers 15 residues. CDR1 and CDR2 from the germline V gene are SGDLS and YYNGEE. J gave up 4 bases and V 7 bases, and 9 bases lay outside the gene matches. The CDR3 loop is CASDRRGATTGELFF. In DNA form, the CDR3 reads TGTGCCAGCGACCGGCGGGGGGCGACCACCGGGGAGCTGTTTTTT. The complete variable domain, with remaining parts taken from reference TRBV9 and TRBJ2-2, reads DSGVTQTPKHLITATGQRVTLRCSPRSGDLSVYWYQQSLDQGLQFLIQYYNGEERAKGNILERFSAQQFPDLHSELNLSSLELGDSALYFCASDRRGATTGELFFGEGSRLTVL.

This clone was observed a handful of times. This chain uses TRBV27 with TRBJ1-5; TRBD1 is a possible D gene (6 bases). CDR1 is MNHEY and CDR2 is SMNVEV in the germline V gene (reference sequence). V shed 4 bases and J shed 2 bases, with 12 bases lying between them. The length of the CDR3 is 15 residues. In nucleotides, the CDR3 is TGTGCCAGCAGTTCATACAGGGATGGCAATCAGCCCCAGCATTTT. It yields the protein CASSSYRDGNQPQHF.

V usage is TRBV7-2 and J usage is TRBJ2-1; 7 positions match TRBD1. CDR3 length: 15 amino acids. After removal of 5 bases from V and 4 bases from J, the junction contained 8 bases not matched to a gene. Germline V gives CDR1 SGHTA, CDR2 FQGNSA. CDR3 nucleotides: TGTGCCAGCAGCAGACAGGGTGGGGATTACAATGAGCAGTTCTTC. It is translated as CASSRQGGDYNEQFF. The full variable domain, its missing parts supplied by reference TRBV7-2 and TRBJ2-1, is GAGVSQSPSNKVTEKGKDVELRCDPISGHTALYWYRQSLGQGLEFLIYFQGNSAPDKSGLPSDRFSAERTGGSVSTLTIQRTQQEDSAVYLCASSRQGGDYNEQFFGPGTRLTVL.